This entry lists 17 T cell receptor beta chains sequenced from one sample in a study of T-cell reconstitution after alpha-beta-depleted transplantation in children. The authors prepared the TCRbeta library with unique molecular identifiers. TCRdb independently ran MiXCR on the PCR reads; one entry per CDR3 protein. The profile covers some 300,000 distinct CDR3 sequences, with around 9.1% appearing a single time and 7.5% taken by the ten largest. The sequencing here drew on PBMCs, taken before TCRalphabeta/CD19-depleted stem cell transplant. All receptors come from a boy less than two years old with acute myeloid leukemia, due to receive a stem cell transplant.

This clonotype was counted at least ten times. The chain couples TRBV28 to TRBJ2-2; the D gene is possibly TRBD1 (6 bases). The CDR3 runs 16 residues. The ends were cut back, 3 bases at V and 0 bases at J, with 11 bases in the middle. CDR1 MDHEN and CDR2 SYDVKM come from the germline V gene. The CDR3 DNA is TGTGCCAGCAGTTTTATAGAGGGGGCGAACACCGGGGAGCTGTTTTTT. Its protein product is CASSFIEGANTGELFF.

The rearrangement joins TRBV30 to TRBJ2-5; TRBD1 or TRBD2 may be the D gene (6 bases each). V gave up 4 bases and J gave up 4 bases, with 13 bases separating them. Per the germline V gene, CDR1 is GTSNPN and CDR2 is SVGIG (reference sequence). The CDR3 covers 13 residues. In DNA, the CDR3 is TGTGCCTGGATACAGGGAGCGGGAGAGACCCAGTACTTC. Amino acid sequence: CAWIQGAGETQYF.

V and J are TRBV7-9 and TRBJ2-7; D gene uncertain. The CDR3 extends over 13 amino acids. Germline CDR1 reads SEHNR; CDR2 reads FQNEAQ (reference sequence). The V end lost 1 base, the J end lost 5 bases, and 9 bases lay between the germline ends. CDR3 region: CASSLVSRDEQYF. The CDR3 DNA is TGTGCCAGCAGCTTAGTGTCTCGGGACGAGCAGTACTTC.

This clonotype was observed a handful of times. The chain combines TRBV3-1 with TRBJ2-5; possibly TRBD2 for D (6 bases). The CDR3 sequence is 15 residues long. V shed 6 bases and J shed 5 bases, with 19 bases lying between them. Per the germline V gene, CDR1 is LGHDT and CDR2 is YNNKEL (reference sequence). CDR3 bases: TGTGCCAGCAGGCCGGTCGGGACTCCCCTCGAGACCCAGTACTTC. This gives the protein CASRPVGTPLETQYF.

This clonotype has at least ten counts. This chain uses TRBV4-1 with TRBJ2-1, with D perhaps TRBD1 (5 bases). The CDR3 totals 11 residues. The V and J ends lost 4 bases and 8 bases respectively, with 6 bases between them. Looked up from germline, CDR1 is MGHRA and CDR2 is YSYEKL. The CDR3 reads CASSPGYEQFF. CDR3 bases: TGCGCCAGCAGCCCAGGGTATGAGCAGTTCTTC.

There are many counts of this clonotype. The V and J genes are TRBV20-1 and TRBJ2-5; D uncertain. The CDR3 is 12 residues long. V was cut by 1 base and J by 6 bases, with 9 bases left in between. The germline CDR1 and CDR2 sequences are DFQATT and SNEGSKA (reference sequence). In nucleotides, the CDR3 is TGCAGTGCTAGAGTAACCGGGCAGACCCAGTACTTC. Translating gives CSARVTGQTQYF.

This clonotype was seen ten or more times. The V gene is TRBV15, the J gene TRBJ2-5, with D possibly being TRBD1 or TRBD2 (6 bases each). The length of the CDR3 is 15 residues. Looked up from germline, CDR1 is LNHNV and CDR2 is YYDKDF (reference sequence). V was pared by 0 bases and J by 1 base, with 9 bases between. CDR3 bases: TGTGCCACCAGCAGAGAGGGGGGCTCCCAAGAGACCCAGTACTTC. Its translation is CATSREGGSQETQYF.

This clonotype is deemed large. The rearrangement links TRBV6-1 to TRBJ2-1; the match to TRBD1 covers 9 bases. The length of the CDR3 is 15 residues. J was trimmed by 6 bases and V by 1 base; bases with no gene match: 4. Germline V lookup: CDR1 MNHNS, CDR2 SASEGT. This CDR3 is CASSEVGTGTNEQFF. The CDR3 DNA follows: TGTGCCAGCAGTGAAGTAGGGACAGGGACCAATGAGCAGTTCTTC.

This clonotype came up many times. This chain connects TRBV3-1 to TRBJ2-1; D gene unclear. The CDR3 is made up of 14 amino acids. Germline V CDR1 and CDR2: LGHDT, YNNKEL (reference sequence). The ends were cut back, 0 bases at V and 6 bases at J, with 9 bases in the middle. CDR3 region: CASSQDPSSNEQFF. The DNA of the CDR3 is TGTGCCAGCAGCCAAGATCCCAGTTCCAATGAGCAGTTCTTC.

The sample holds many counts of this clonotype. DNA of the CDR3: TGTGCCAGCAGTTACCGCGGAGGGGGAGATGGCTACACCTTC. It codes for CASSYRGGGDGYTF. This sequence joins TRBV6-5 and TRBJ1-2; tentative D call: TRBD1 (6 bases). The germline V gene encodes CDR1 MNHEY and CDR2 SVGAGI. The CDR3 length is 14 residues. The V gene lost 2 bases and the J gene lost 6 bases, with 13 bases spanning the gap.

This clonotype was seen many times. The V and J genes are TRBV5-1 and TRBJ1-2, with TRBD1 as a possible D gene (6 bases). Germline values: CDR1 SGHRS, CDR2 YFSETQ. The CDR3 loop spans 13 amino acids. Trimming removed 2 bases at V and 7 bases at J, with 12 bases between. CDR3 sequence: CASSFQGGRGYTF. For the CDR3, the DNA is TGCGCCAGCAGCTTTCAAGGGGGTCGTGGCTACACCTTC.

In this sample, this clonotype turned up many times. This chain links TRBV7-2 with TRBJ2-3, with D perhaps TRBD2 (5 bases). The germline V gene has CDR1 SGHTA and CDR2 FQGNSA. V lost 1 base to trimming and J lost 0 bases, with 8 bases between them. The CDR3 consists of 15 residues. The CDR3 bases are TGTGCCAGCAGCTTAGGAGCGGAGAGCACAGATACGCAGTATTTT. Translating it yields CASSLGAESTDTQYF.

The chain links TRBV28 to TRBJ1-1, with 8 bases fitting TRBD1. Unmatched junction bases numbered 9, after V lost 5 bases and J lost 4 bases. Per the germline V gene, CDR1 is MDHEN and CDR2 is SYDVKM. This CDR3 comprises 15 residues. CDR3 coding DNA: TGTGCCAGCAGTGGCCCAGGACAGGGTATCACTGAAGCTTTCTTT. Protein: CASSGPGQGITEAFF.

This clonotype came up many times. CDR3 bases: TGTGCCAGCAGTTACACCCCGGGACGCCGCCCGGACACCGGGGAGCTGTTTTTT. Its protein is CASSYTPGRRPDTGELFF. The V and J genes are TRBV6-5 and TRBJ2-2, with D possibly being TRBD1 or TRBD2 (5 bases each). Germline V lookup: CDR1 MNHEY, CDR2 SVGAGI. The CDR3 is 18 amino acids. Deletions cut 2 bases from V and 3 bases from J, with 19 bases between.

Details on this clonotype: With a much larger clone just one base away, this may be a read error. The V call is TRBV5-1, the J call TRBJ2-3; 8 bases fit TRBD1. The V gene end was trimmed by 2 bases and the J gene end by 8 bases; junction bases not matched to a gene: 7. The CDR3 length is 14 residues. Germline CDR1 is SGHRS and CDR2 is YFSETQ. The chain's CDR3 is CASSFGQGAGTQYF. The DNA for the CDR3 is TGCGCCAGCAGCTTCGGACAGGGTGCAGGTACGCAGTATTTT.

The chain links TRBV15 to TRBJ2-3; 7 bases fit TRBD1. The germline CDR1 and CDR2 sequences are LNHNV and YYDKDF (reference sequence). J gave up 9 bases and V 2 bases, and 8 bases lay outside the gene matches. The CDR3 is 14 amino acids. For the CDR3, the DNA is TGTGCCACCAGCAGAAATAAGGGGGCACAGACGCAGTATTTT. Protein: CATSRNKGAQTQYF.

This clonotype occurred many times. The CDR3 region has the DNA TGTGCCAGCAGCAAAAGGCTGGAGGTAGAGGGAGGGGAGAACACTGAAGCTTTCTTT. This gives the protein CASSKRLEVEGGENTEAFF. V usage is TRBV21-1 and J usage is TRBJ1-1. TRBV21-1 is an annotated pseudogene. The CDR3 is made up of 19 amino acids.